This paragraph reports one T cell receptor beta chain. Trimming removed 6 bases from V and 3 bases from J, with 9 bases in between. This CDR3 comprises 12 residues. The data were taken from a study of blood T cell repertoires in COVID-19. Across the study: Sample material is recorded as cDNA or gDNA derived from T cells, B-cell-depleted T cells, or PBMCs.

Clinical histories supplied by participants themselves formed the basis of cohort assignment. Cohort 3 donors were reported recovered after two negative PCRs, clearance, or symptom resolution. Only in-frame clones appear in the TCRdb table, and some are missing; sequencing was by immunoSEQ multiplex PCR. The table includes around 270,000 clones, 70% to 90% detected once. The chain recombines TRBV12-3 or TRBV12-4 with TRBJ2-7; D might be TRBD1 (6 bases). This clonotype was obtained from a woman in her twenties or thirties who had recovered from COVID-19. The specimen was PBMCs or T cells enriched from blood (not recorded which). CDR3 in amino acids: CASSSGVYEQYF. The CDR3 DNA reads TGTGCCAGCAGCTCAGGGGTCTACGAGCAGTACTTC.